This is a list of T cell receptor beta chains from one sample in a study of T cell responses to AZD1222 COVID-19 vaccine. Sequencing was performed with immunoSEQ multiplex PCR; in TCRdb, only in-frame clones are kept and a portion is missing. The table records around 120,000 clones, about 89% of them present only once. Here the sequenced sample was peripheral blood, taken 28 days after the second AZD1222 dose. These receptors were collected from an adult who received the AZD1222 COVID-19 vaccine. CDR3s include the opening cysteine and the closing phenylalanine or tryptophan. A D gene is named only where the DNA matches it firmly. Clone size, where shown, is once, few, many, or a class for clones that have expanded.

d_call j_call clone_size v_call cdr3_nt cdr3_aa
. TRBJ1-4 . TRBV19 TGTGCCAGTACGGGTGAAGGAACAGGCTGGGATAATGAAAAACTGTTTTTT CASTGEGTGWDNEKLFF
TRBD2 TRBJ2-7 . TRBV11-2 TGTGCCAGCAGCTTAGGACTAGCGCTTTCCTACGAGCAGTACTTC CASSLGLALSYEQYF
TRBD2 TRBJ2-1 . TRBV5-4 TGTGCCAGCAGAATCCAGGGACTAGCGGGCATGCGGTGGATCTTC CASRIQGLAGMRWIF
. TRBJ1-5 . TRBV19 TGTGCCCCCACACGCTTAGGGTATCAGCCCCAGCATTTT CAPTRLGYQPQHF
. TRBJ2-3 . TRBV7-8 TGTGCCAGCAGCGATAGGGACAGCACAGATACGCAGTATTTT CASSDRDSTDTQYF
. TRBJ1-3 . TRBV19 TGTGCCAGTACCAGAGGGCATTTGTCCGCAGACACCATATATTTT CASTRGHLSADTIYF
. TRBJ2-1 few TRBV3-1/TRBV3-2 TGTGCCAGCAGCCCGGATCCGGGATCCAATGAGCAGTTCTTC CASSPDPGSNEQFF
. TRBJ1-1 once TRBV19 TGTGCCAGTAGTATGTCGCCCCGGCAGGGGTGGACTGAAGCTTTCTTT CASSMSPRQGWTEAFF
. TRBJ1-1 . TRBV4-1 TGCGCCAGCAGCCACCGGCGGGGGTACATGAACACTGAAGCTTTCTTT CASSHRRGYMNTEAFF
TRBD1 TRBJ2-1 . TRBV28 TGTGCCAGCAGTTTTTGGACAGGGGGCTACAATGAGCAGTTCTTC CASSFWTGGYNEQFF
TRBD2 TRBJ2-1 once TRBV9 TGTGCCAGCAGCGTCCGTGGGACTAGCGGGGGGGCCGATGAGCAGTTCTTC CASSVRGTSGGADEQFF
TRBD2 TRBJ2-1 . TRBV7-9 TGTGCCAGCATCAATACCGGGACTAGCGGGGACAATGAGCAGTTCTTC CASINTGTSGDNEQFF
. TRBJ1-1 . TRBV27 TGTGCCAGCAGTTTATATCCGGGGAGGAACACTGAAGCTTTCTTT CASSLYPGRNTEAFF
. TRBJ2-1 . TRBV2 TGTGCCAGCAGTGAAGCGCAGCTTGTGGATGAGCAGTTCTTC CASSEAQLVDEQFF
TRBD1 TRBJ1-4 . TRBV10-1 TGCGCCAGCAGTCGGGACAGGGGCGAAAAACTGTTTTTT CASSRDRGEKLFF
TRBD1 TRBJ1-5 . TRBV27 TGTGCCAGCAGTTTTGGGACAGGTAATCAGCCCCAGCATTTT CASSFGTGNQPQHF
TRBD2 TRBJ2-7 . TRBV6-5 TGTGCCAGCAACGCCGGGACTAGCGGGGGCTACGAGCAGTACTTC CASNAGTSGGYEQYF
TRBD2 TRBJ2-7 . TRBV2 TGTGCCAGCAGTGACCGACTAGCGGGAACGAGGGAGCAGTACTTC CASSDRLAGTREQYF
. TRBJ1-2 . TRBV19 TGTGCCAGTAAACACAGCATCTATGGCTACACCTTC CASKHSIYGYTF
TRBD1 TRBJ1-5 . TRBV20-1 TGCAGTGCTAGTGGACAGGGCAATCAGCCCCAGCATTTT CSASGQGNQPQHF
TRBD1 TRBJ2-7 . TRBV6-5 TGTGCCAGCAGTTACTCCGGACAGGGGGCCTACGAGCAGTACTTC CASSYSGQGAYEQYF
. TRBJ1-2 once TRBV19 TGTGCCAGTACCGTCGTGAGTGGGGCAACTGGCTACACCTTC CASTVVSGATGYTF
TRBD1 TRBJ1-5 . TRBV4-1 TGCGCCAGCAGCCAAGCTCCGGACAGGGGGATCAATCAGCCCCAGCATTTT CASSQAPDRGINQPQHF
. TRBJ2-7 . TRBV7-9 TGTGCCAGCAGCCCTTTGGCGGGAAGCTACGAGCAGTACTTC CASSPLAGSYEQYF
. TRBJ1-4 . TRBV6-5 TGTGCCAGCTATATTGCAACTAATGAAAAACTGTTTTTT CASYIATNEKLFF
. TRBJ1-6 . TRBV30 TGTGCCTGGAGTCTCGCGGGGGGGGTACGTAATTCACCCCTCCACTTT CAWSLAGGVRNSPLHF
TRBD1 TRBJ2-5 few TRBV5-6 TGTGCCAGCAGCAACGGACAGGGGAGCGAGACCCAGTACTTC CASSNGQGSETQYF
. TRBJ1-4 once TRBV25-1 TGTGCCAGCAGTGATATGCTGGGGACAACTAATGAAAAACTGTTTTTT CASSDMLGTTNEKLFF
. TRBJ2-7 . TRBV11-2 TGTGCCAGCAGCCATATGGGACCGCCCTACGAGCAGTACTTC CASSHMGPPYEQYF
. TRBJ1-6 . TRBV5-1 TGCGCCAGCAGCCCCGGGACGGATTATAATTCACCCCTCCACTTT CASSPGTDYNSPLHF
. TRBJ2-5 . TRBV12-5 TGTGCTAGTGGCCATGGACAGTCAGTTCAAGAGACCCAGTACTTC CASGHGQSVQETQYF
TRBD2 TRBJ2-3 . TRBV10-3 TGTGCCATCAGTGAGGAGGGAGGGGACACAGATACGCAGTATTTT CAISEEGGDTDTQYF
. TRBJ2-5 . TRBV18 TGTGCCAGCTCACCACGGAATCAAGAGACCCAGTACTTC CASSPRNQETQYF
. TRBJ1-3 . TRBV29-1 TGCAGCGTTGAAGGGGCGCCTGGAAACACCATATATTTT CSVEGAPGNTIYF
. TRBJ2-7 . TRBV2 TGTGCCAGCAGTGAACCCCTACAGGGCTACGAGCAGTACTTC CASSEPLQGYEQYF
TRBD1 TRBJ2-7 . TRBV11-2 TGTGCCAGCAGTCGACAGGGGGGACGCTACGAGCAGTACTTC CASSRQGGRYEQYF
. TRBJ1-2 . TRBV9 TGTGCCAGCAGCGTCGAGGGGGAGAGGGGCTACACCTTC CASSVEGERGYTF
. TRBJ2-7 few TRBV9 TGTGCCAGCAGCGATACAGGGATTTCCTACGAGCAGTACTTC CASSDTGISYEQYF
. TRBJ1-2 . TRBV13 TGTGCCAGCAGTTCCGGACCGCACAACTATGGCTACACCTTC CASSSGPHNYGYTF
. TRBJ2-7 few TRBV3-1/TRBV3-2 TGTGCCAGCAGCCAAATCAGTTACGAGCAGTACTTC CASSQISYEQYF
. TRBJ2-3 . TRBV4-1 TGCGCCAGCAGCCAAGTTACAAGAACAGATACGCAGTATTTT CASSQVTRTDTQYF
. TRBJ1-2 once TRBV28 TGTGCCAGCGCCTGGGGCAGTTATGGCTACACCTTC CASAWGSYGYTF
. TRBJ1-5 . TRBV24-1 TGTGCCACCTGCATCGCCGGGAGAGGGGGCAATCAGCCCCAGCATTTT CATCIAGRGGNQPQHF
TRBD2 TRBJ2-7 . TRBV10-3 TGTGCCATCAGTGAGTCCCTGACGGGCGGGAGGCCTAACGAGCAGTACTTC CAISESLTGGRPNEQYF
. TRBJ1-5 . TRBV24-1 TGTGCCACCAGTGTGCAGGGGAATCAGCCCCAGCATTTT CATSVQGNQPQHF
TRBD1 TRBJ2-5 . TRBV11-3 TGTGCCAGCGGAACCGGGACAGGGAGGGAGACCCAGTACTTC CASGTGTGRETQYF
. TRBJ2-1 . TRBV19 TGTGCCAGTAGTCAGGGAAACAGGTTGGTGTACAATGAGCAGTTCTTC CASSQGNRLVYNEQFF
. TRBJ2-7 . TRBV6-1 TGTGCCAGCAGTGAAGACATATACGAGCAGTACTTC CASSEDIYEQYF
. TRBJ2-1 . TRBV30 TGTGCCTGGAGTCTTACCGGCGATGAGCAGTTCTTC CAWSLTGDEQFF
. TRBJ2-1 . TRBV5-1 TGCGCCAGCAGTGCGGTTGCCTACAATGAGCAGTTCTTC CASSAVAYNEQFF
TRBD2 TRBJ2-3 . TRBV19 TGTGCCAGTAGTATAGTTAGCGGGAGCACAGATACGCAGTATTTT CASSIVSGSTDTQYF
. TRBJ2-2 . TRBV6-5 TGTGCCAGCAGTTATTCTATGTTCGGGGAGCTGTTTTTT CASSYSMFGELFF
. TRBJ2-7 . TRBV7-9 TGTGCCAGCAGCTTAGCGCCGTCGGGGAACGAGCAGTACTTC CASSLAPSGNEQYF
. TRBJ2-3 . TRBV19 TGTGCCAGTTCATGGGGGGGCCCAGATACGCAGTATTTT CASSWGGPDTQYF
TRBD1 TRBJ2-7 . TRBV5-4 TGTGCCAGCAGCTCCGGGGGGACAGGGCAACAGTACTTC CASSSGGTGQQYF
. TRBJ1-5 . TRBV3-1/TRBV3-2 TGTGCCAGCAGCCAGGGGGCTCCTAGCAATCAGCCCCAGCATTTT CASSQGAPSNQPQHF
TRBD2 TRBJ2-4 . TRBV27 TGTGCCAGCAGTTTGGGAGGGGCACAAGCCAAAAACATTCAGTACTTC CASSLGGAQAKNIQYF
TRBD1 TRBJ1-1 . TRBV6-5 TGTGCCAGCAGTTACTCCGGACAGGGAGGAGCTTTCTTT CASSYSGQGGAFF
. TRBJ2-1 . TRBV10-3 TGTGCCTCGAGCCTTACGTTAAATGAGCAGTTCTTC CASSLTLNEQFF